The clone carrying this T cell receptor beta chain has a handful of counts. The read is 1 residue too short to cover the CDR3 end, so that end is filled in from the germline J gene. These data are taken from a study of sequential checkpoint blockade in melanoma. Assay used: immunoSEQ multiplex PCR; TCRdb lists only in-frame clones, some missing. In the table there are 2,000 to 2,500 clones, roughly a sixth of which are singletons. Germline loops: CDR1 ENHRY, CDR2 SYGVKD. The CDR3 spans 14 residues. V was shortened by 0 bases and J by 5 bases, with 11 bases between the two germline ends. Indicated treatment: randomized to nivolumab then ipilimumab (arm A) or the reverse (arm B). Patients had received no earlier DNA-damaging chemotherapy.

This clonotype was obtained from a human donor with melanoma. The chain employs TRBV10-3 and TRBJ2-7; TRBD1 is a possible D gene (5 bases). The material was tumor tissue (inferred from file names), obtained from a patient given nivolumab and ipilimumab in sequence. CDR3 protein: CAISESRGRHEQYF. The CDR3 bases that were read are TGTGCCATCAGTGAGTCTAGGGGTAGGCACGAGCAGTAC.